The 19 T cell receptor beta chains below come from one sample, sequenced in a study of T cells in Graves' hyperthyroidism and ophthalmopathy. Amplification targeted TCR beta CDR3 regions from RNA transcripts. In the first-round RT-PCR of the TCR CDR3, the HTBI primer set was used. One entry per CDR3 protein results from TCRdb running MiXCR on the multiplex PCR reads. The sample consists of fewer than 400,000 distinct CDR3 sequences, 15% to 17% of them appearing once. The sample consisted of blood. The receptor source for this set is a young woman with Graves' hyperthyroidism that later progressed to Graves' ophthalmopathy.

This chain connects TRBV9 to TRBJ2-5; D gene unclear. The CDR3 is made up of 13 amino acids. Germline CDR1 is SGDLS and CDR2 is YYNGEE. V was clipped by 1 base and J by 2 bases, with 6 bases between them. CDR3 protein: CASSVTEQETQYF. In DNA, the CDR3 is TGTGCCAGCAGCGTAACGGAGCAAGAGACCCAGTACTTC. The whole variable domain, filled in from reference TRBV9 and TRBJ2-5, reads DSGVTQTPKHLITATGQRVTLRCSPRSGDLSVYWYQQSLDQGLQFLIQYYNGEERAKGNILERFSAQQFPDLHSELNLSSLELGDSALYFCASSVTEQETQYFGPGTRLLVL.

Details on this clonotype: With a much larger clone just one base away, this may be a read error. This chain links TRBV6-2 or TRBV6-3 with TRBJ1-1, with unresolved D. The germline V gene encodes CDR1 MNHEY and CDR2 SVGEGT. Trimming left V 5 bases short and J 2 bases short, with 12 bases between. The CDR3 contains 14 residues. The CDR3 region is CASSHSAKNTEAFF. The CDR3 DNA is TGTGCCAGCAGTCATTCGGCAAAAAACACTGAAGCTTTCTTT.

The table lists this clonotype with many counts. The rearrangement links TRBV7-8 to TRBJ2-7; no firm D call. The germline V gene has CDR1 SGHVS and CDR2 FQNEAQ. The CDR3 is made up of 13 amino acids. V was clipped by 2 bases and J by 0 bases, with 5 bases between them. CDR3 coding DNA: TGTGCCAGCAGCTTATACAACTCCTACGAGCAGTACTTC. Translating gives CASSLYNSYEQYF.

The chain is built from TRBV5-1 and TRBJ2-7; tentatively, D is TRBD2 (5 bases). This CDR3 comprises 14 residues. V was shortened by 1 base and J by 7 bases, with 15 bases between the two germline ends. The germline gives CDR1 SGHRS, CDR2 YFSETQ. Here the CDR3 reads CASSLYRAGGEQYF. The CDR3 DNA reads TGCGCCAGCAGCTTGTATCGGGCGGGCGGGGAGCAGTACTTC.

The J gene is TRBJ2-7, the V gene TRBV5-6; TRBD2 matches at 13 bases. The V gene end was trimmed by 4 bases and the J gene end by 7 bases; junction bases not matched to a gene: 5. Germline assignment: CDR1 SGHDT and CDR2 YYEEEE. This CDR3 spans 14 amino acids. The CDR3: CASSRTSGSIEQYF. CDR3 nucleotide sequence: TGTGCCAGCAGCCGGACTAGCGGGAGCATAGAGCAGTACTTC.

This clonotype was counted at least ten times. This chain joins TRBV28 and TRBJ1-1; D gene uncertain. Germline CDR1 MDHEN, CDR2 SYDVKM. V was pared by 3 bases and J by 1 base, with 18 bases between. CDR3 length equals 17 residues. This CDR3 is CASSLSGWVTKNTEAFF. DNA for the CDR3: TGTGCCAGCAGTTTGAGTGGGTGGGTCACCAAGAACACTGAAGCTTTCTTT. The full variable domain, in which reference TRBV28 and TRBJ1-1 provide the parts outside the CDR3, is DVKVTQSSRYLVKRTGEKVFLECVQDMDHENMFWYRQDPGLGLRLIYFSYDVKMKEKGDIPEGYSVSREKKERFSLILESASTNQTSMYLCASSLSGWVTKNTEAFFGQGTRLTVV.

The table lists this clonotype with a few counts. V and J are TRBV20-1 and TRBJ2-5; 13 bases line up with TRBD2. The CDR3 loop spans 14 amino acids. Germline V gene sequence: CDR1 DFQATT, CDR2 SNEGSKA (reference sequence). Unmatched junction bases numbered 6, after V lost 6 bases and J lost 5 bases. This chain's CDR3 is CSAAGLAGFETQYF. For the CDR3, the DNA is TGCAGTGCCGCGGGACTAGCGGGATTTGAGACCCAGTACTTC.

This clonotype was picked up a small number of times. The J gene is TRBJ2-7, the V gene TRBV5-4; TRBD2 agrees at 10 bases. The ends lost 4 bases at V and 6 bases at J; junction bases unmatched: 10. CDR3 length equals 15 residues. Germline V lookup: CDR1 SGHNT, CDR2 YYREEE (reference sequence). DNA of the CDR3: TGTGCCAGCAGCACTAGACTAGCGGGTTCTTCCGAGCAGTACTTC. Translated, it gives CASSTRLAGSSEQYF. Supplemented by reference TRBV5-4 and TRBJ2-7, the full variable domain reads ETGVTQSPTHLIKTRGQQVTLRCSSQSGHNTVSWYQQALGQGPQFIFQYYREEENGRGNFPPRFSGLQFPNYSSELNVNALELDDSALYLCASSTRLAGSSEQYFGPGTRLTVT.

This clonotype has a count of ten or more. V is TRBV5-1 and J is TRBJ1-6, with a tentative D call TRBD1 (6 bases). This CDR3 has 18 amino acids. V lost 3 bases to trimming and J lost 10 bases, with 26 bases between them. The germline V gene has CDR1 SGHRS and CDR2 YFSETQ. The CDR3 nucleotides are TGCGCCAGCAGCTGGACCCCCTCACAGGGTCGGCCAGGATCACCCCTCCACTTT. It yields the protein CASSWTPSQGRPGSPLHF.

Here the CDR3 DNA reads TGTGCCAGCAGCTACCTAGCGTTCAAGGGCGAGCAGTACTTC. Translation gives CASSYLAFKGEQYF. The V gene is TRBV7-9, the J gene TRBJ2-7; D might be TRBD2 (6 bases). CDR3 length: 14 amino acids. CDR1 is SEHNR, CDR2 FQNEAQ, per germline (reference sequence). Trimming removed 4 bases at V and 6 bases at J, with 16 bases between.

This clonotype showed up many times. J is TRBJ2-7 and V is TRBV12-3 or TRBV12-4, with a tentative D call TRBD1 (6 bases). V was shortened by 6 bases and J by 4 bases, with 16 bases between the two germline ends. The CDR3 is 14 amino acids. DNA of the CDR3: TGTGCCAGCAGCCCCGGGACATCGATATACGAGCAGTACTTC. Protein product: CASSPGTSIYEQYF.

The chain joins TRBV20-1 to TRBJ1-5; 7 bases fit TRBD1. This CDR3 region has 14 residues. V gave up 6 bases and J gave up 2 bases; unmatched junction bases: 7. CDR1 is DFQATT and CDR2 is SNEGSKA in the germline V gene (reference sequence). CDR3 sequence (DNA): TGCAGTGCCAGGTCAGGGGGTGGCAATCAGCCCCAGCATTTT. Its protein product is CSARSGGGNQPQHF.

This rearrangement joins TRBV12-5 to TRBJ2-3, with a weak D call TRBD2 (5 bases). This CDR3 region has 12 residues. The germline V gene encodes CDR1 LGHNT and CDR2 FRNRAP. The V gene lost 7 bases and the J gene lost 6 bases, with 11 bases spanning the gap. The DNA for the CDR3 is TGTGCTAGTGCCGATCCGGGGGATACGCAGTATTTT. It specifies CASADPGDTQYF.

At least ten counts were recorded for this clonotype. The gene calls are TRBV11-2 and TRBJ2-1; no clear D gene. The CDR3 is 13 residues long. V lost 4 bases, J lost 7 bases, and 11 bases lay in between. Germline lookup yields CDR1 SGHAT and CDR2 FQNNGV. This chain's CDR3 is CASSSRRGNEQFF. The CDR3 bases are TGTGCCAGCAGCTCACGAAGAGGAAATGAGCAGTTCTTC.

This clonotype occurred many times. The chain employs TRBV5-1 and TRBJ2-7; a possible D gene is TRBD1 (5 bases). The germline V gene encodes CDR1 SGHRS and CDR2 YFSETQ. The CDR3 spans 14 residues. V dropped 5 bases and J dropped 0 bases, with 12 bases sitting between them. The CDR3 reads CASRPGDSSYEQYF. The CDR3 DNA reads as TGCGCCAGCAGGCCCGGCGACAGCTCCTACGAGCAGTACTTC.

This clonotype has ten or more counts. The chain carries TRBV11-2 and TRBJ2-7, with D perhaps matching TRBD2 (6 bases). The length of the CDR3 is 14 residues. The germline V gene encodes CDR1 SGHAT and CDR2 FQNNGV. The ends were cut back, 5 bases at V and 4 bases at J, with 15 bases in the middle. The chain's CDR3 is CASSHLAAPYEQYF. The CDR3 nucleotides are TGTGCCAGCAGCCATTTAGCGGCTCCTTACGAGCAGTACTTC.

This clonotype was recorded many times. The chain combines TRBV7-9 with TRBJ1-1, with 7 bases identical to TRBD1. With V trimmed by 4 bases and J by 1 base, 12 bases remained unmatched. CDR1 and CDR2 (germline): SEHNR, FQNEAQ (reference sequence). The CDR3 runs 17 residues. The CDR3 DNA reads TGTGCCAGCAGCTCCGGACAGGCCCGGCTCGCGAACACTGAAGCTTTCTTT. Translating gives CASSSGQARLANTEAFF.

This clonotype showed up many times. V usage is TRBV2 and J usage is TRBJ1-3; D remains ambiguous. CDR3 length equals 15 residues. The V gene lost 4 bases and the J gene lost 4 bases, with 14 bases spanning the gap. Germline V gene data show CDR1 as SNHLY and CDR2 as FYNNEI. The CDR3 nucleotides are TGTGCCAGCAGTGTTTGGCGGGCGGAGGGAAACACCATATATTTT. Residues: CASSVWRAEGNTIYF.

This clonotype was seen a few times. CDR3 residues: CASSPYGGADTEAFF. The CDR3 bases are TGTGCCAGCAGCCCCTACGGGGGCGCAGACACTGAAGCTTTCTTT. The rearrangement links TRBV3-1 to TRBJ1-1, with TRBD1 as a possible D gene (6 bases). The germline V and J ends were trimmed by 4 bases and 3 bases, with 15 bases remaining between them. Germline loops: CDR1 LGHDT, CDR2 YNNKEL (reference sequence). CDR3 length equals 15 residues. The full variable domain, rest sourced from reference TRBV3-1 and TRBJ1-1, is DTAVSQTPKYLVTQMGNDKSIKCEQNLGHDTMYWYKQDSKKFLKIMFSYNNKELIINETVPNRFSPKSPDKAHLNLHINSLELGDSAVYFCASSPYGGADTEAFFGQGTRLTVV.